These 19 T cell receptor beta chains originate from one sample sequenced in a study of T cells after yellow fever vaccination. TCRdb itself ran the 5' RACE reads through MiXCR, one entry per CDR3 protein. The table has about 170,000 distinct CDR3 sequences, 8% to 13% seen once; the top ten hold approximately 34%. The source was CD8+ T cells sorted from PBMCs, collected 15 days after the yellow fever booster vaccination. All receptors derive from a man aged 18-30 years who received the YFV17D yellow fever vaccine.

This clonotype was observed a handful of times. The J gene is TRBJ2-3, the V gene TRBV6-6; D unclear. The CDR3 consists of 14 residues. V lost 5 bases, J lost 2 bases, and 11 bases lay in between. Per the germline V gene, CDR1 is MNHNY and CDR2 is SVGAGI (reference sequence). CDR3 amino acids: CASSNSPYTDTQYF. CDR3 coding DNA: TGTGCCAGCAGTAATAGCCCTTACACAGATACGCAGTATTTT.

This clonotype has a handful of counts. The chain links TRBV7-6 to TRBJ1-5; D uncertain. This CDR3 region has 15 residues. Per the germline V gene, CDR1 is SGHVS and CDR2 is FNYEAQ. V lost 1 base and J 6 bases, leaving 13 bases between the germline ends. The CDR3 DNA reads TGTGCCAGCAGCTTAGTATCCGGACCCAGTCAGCCCCAGCATTTT. Protein product: CASSLVSGPSQPQHF.

The chain is built from TRBV5-1 and TRBJ2-3; TRBD2 matches at 9 bases. CDR1 SGHRS and CDR2 YFSETQ come from the germline V gene. With V trimmed by 1 base and J by 4 bases, 7 bases remained unmatched. The CDR3 totals 16 residues. CDR3 region: CASSLIDSGGPDTQYF. CDR3 DNA: TGCGCCAGCAGCTTGATCGATAGCGGGGGCCCAGATACGCAGTATTTT.

This clonotype turned up a few times. This sequence joins TRBV4-1 and TRBJ2-1, with TRBD2 matching over 14 bases. The CDR3 sequence is 18 residues long. CDR1 is MGHRA, CDR2 YSYEKL, per germline. V was pared by 8 bases and J by 1 base, with 10 bases of the junction left unmatched. CDR3 residues: CASWGTSGGLVSYNEQFF. In DNA form, the CDR3 reads TGCGCCAGCTGGGGGACTAGCGGGGGTCTTGTGTCCTACAATGAGCAGTTCTTC.

This chain connects TRBV10-3 to TRBJ2-1; 7 positions match TRBD1. The CDR3 has 15 residues. J was trimmed by 2 bases and V by 6 bases; bases with no gene match: 7. The germline V gene has CDR1 ENHRY and CDR2 SYGVKD. CDR3 nucleotide sequence: TGTGCCATCAGGGTACAGGGGCCAGCCTACAATGAGCAGTTCTTC. This translates into CAIRVQGPAYNEQFF.

This clonotype was counted at least ten times. The rearrangement joins TRBV4-3 to TRBJ2-7, with TRBD1 as a possible D gene (5 bases). V was clipped by 4 bases and J by 2 bases, with 9 bases between them. CDR1 and CDR2 (germline): LGHNA, YSLEER. This CDR3 has 13 residues. The CDR3, as DNA: TGCGCCAGCAGCCCCTCACAGGCCTACGAGCAGTACTTC. This translates into CASSPSQAYEQYF.

In this sample, this clonotype turned up a few times. The rearrangement uses TRBV2 and TRBJ2-7; possibly TRBD2 for D (7 bases). The CDR3 loop spans 15 amino acids. The germline V gene has CDR1 SNHLY and CDR2 FYNNEI. The ends were cut back, 8 bases at V and 0 bases at J, with 17 bases in the middle. CDR3 DNA: TGTGCCAGCCCGGATGGGGGGGCAAACTCCTACGAGCAGTACGTC. This encodes CASPDGGANSYEQYV.

This clonotype was recorded at least ten times. The rearrangement links TRBV4-1 to TRBJ1-1, with a weak D call TRBD1 (6 bases). The V end was cut by 0 bases, the J end by 4 bases, with 12 bases between. From germline, CDR1 is MGHRA and CDR2 YSYEKL. CDR3 size: 15 residues. CDR3 coding DNA: TGCGCCAGCAGCCAAGATAACAGGGTGAGCACTGAAGCTTTCTTT. Residues: CASSQDNRVSTEAFF.

V gene TRBV11-1 combines with J gene TRBJ1-5; possible D gene TRBD1, 5 bases. The CDR3 extends over 15 amino acids. Germline CDR1 SGHAT, CDR2 FQDESV (reference sequence). V lost 1 base and J lost 1, with 8 bases in between. DNA of the CDR3: TGTGCCAGCAGCTTAGGATGGGGGAGCAATCAGCCCCAGCATTTT. It yields the protein CASSLGWGSNQPQHF.

This clonotype was counted between two and nine times. V and J are TRBV5-6 and TRBJ2-7; tentatively, D is TRBD1 (5 bases). Germline V gives CDR1 SGHDT, CDR2 YYEEEE. The CDR3 contains 13 residues. V was pared by 1 base and J by 0 bases, with 5 bases between. This CDR3 reads CASSLQGSYEQYV. CDR3 nucleotide sequence: TGTGCCAGCAGCTTGCAGGGCTCCTACGAGCAGTACGTC.

The V gene is TRBV11-2, the J gene TRBJ2-1; D is tentatively TRBD1 or TRBD2 (5 bases each). The length of the CDR3 is 16 residues. V was shortened by 0 bases and J by 7 bases, with 16 bases between the two germline ends. Germline CDR1 is SGHAT and CDR2 is FQNNGV. The CDR3 sequence: CASSLEMRGRANEQFF. Written as DNA, the CDR3 is TGTGCCAGCAGCTTAGAAATGAGGGGCCGAGCAAATGAGCAGTTCTTC.

In its sample, this clonotype was seen many times. The chain carries TRBV5-5 and TRBJ1-2; D is unclear. This CDR3 is built from 14 residues. Germline V lookup: CDR1 SGHKS, CDR2 YYEKEE (reference sequence). Between the trimmed V and J ends, which lost 0 bases and 2 bases, there was a span of 8 bases. CDR3 amino acids: CASSLGSENYGYTF. Here the CDR3 DNA reads TGTGCCAGCAGCTTGGGATCTGAGAACTATGGCTACACCTTC.

The chain combines TRBV23-1 with TRBJ2-3; D is possibly TRBD2 (7 bases). TRBV23-1 is known as an ORF, though its function is uncertain. This CDR3 spans 15 amino acids. V gave up 8 bases and J gave up 0 bases, with 15 bases separating them. The CDR3 here is CASSRRGGSTDTQYF. The CDR3 region has the DNA TGCGCCAGCTCCCGTAGGGGGGGAAGCACAGATACGCAGTATTTT.

This clonotype was detected a few times. The genes are TRBV4-3 and TRBJ2-4, with D possibly being TRBD1 or TRBD2 (6 bases each). V was cut by 0 bases and J by 7 bases, with 13 bases left in between. The CDR3 runs 15 residues. Germline V gene sequence: CDR1 LGHNA, CDR2 YSLEER. CDR3 protein: CASSQDSGALNIQYF. CDR3 DNA sequence: TGCGCCAGCAGCCAAGATTCGGGGGCGCTCAACATTCAGTACTTC.

There are many counts of this clonotype. The chain has TRBV12-3 or TRBV12-4 and TRBJ1-2, with 7 bases aligning to TRBD1. This CDR3 comprises 14 residues. J was trimmed by 8 bases and V by 2 bases; bases with no gene match: 8. The CDR3 loop is CASSLTKQGNGYTF. In DNA, the CDR3 is TGTGCCAGCAGTTTAACTAAACAGGGGAACGGCTACACCTTC.

This clonotype appeared many times. The DNA for the CDR3 is TGTGCCAGCAGCTCCCTGACGTCAAGTCAGTACTTC. This codes for CASSSLTSSQYF. V usage is TRBV5-6 and J usage is TRBJ2-7; D not resolved. The germline CDR1 and CDR2 sequences are SGHDT and YYEEEE. The length of the CDR3 is 12 residues. Deletions cut 3 bases from V and 10 bases from J, with 14 bases between.

This clonotype has just a few counts. The chain combines TRBV12-3 or TRBV12-4 with TRBJ1-4; D is possibly TRBD1 (6 bases). This CDR3 is built from 14 residues. V dropped 6 bases and J dropped 5 bases, with 13 bases sitting between them. This CDR3 is CASRKQGTNEKLFF. The CDR3 DNA reads as TGTGCCAGCAGAAAACAGGGAACGAATGAAAAACTGTTTTTT.

This clonotype came up a few times. This rearrangement joins TRBV20-1 to TRBJ2-7; D assignment may be TRBD1 or TRBD2 (5 bases each). The germline V gene encodes CDR1 DFQATT and CDR2 SNEGSKA (reference sequence). The V end lost 3 bases, the J end lost 0 bases, and 15 bases lay between the germline ends. This CDR3 has 15 amino acids. The CDR3 spells CSASISGPSSYEQYF. Written as DNA, the CDR3 is TGCAGTGCTAGTATATCGGGGCCCAGCTCCTACGAGCAGTACTTC.

The chain links TRBV27 to TRBJ2-7; tentatively, D is TRBD1 or TRBD2 (7 bases each). This CDR3 region has 15 residues. CDR1 and CDR2 from the germline V gene are MNHEY and SMNVEV (reference sequence). Trimming removed 2 bases from V and 2 bases from J, with 13 bases in between. The CDR3 here is CASSLAGGGPYEQYF. CDR3 in DNA: TGTGCCAGCAGTTTAGCAGGGGGGGGCCCCTACGAGCAGTACTTC.